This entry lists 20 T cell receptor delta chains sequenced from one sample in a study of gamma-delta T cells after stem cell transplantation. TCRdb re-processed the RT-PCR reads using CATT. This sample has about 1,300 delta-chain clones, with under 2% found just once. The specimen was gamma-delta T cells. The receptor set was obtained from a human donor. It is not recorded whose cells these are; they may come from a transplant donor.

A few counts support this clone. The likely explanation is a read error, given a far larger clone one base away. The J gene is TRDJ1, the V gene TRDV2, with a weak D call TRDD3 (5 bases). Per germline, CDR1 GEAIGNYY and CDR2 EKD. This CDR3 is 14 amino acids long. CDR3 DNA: TGTGCCCGTGACAAGTTGGGGTACACCGATAAACTCATCTTT. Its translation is CARDKLGYTDKLIF.

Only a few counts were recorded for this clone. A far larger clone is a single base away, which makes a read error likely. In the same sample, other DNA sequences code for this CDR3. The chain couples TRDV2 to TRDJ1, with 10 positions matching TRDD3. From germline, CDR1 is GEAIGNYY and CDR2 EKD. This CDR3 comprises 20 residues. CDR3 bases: TGTGCCTGCGACACCCTCCTCCTTCGAACTGGGGGATCTTCCACCGATAAACTCATCTTT. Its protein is CACDTLLLRTGGSSTDKLIF.

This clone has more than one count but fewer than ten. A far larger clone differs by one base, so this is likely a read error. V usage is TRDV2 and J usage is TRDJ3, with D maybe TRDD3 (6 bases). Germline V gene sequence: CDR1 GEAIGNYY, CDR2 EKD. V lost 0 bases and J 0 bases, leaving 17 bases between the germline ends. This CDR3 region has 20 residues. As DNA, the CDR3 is TGTGCCTGTGACACCGCGGGCTTGGGGGGGCGCTCCTGGGACACCCGACAGATGTTTTTC. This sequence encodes CACDTAGLGGRSWDTRQMFF.

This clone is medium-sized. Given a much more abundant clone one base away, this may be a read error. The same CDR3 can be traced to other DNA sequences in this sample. The CDR3 region is CACDTLMGIRGDTDKLIF. In nucleotides, the CDR3 is TGTGCCTGTGATACCCTGATGGGGATACGCGGGGACACCGATAAACTCATCTTT. This chain connects TRDV2 to TRDJ1; 9 nucleotides line up with TRDD3. The ends lost 4 bases at V and 0 bases at J; junction bases unmatched: 14. The CDR3 contains 18 residues. The germline CDR1 and CDR2 sequences are GEAIGNYY and EKD.

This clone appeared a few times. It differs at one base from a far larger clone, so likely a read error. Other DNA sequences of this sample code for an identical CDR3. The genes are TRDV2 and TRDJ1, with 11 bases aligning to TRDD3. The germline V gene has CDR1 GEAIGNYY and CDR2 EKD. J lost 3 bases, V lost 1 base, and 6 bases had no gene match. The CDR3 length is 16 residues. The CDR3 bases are TGTGCCTGTGACACTGTGGGGGATACGTACCCCGATAAACTCATCTTT. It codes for CACDTVGDTYPDKLIF.

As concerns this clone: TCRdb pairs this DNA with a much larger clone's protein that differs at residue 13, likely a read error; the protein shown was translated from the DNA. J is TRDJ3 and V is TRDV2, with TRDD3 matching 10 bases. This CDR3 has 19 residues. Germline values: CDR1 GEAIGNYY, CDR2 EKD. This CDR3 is CACDTVVGDTTWGTRQMFF. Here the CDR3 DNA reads TGTGCCTGTGACACCGTGGTGGGGGATACCACCTGGGGCACCCGACAGATGTTTTTC.

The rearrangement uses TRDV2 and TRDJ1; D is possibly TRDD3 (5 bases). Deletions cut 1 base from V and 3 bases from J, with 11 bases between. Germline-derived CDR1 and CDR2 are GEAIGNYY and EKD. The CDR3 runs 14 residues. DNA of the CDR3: TGTGCCTGTGACACGCTGGGTACGCCCGATAAACTCATCTTT. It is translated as CACDTLGTPDKLIF.

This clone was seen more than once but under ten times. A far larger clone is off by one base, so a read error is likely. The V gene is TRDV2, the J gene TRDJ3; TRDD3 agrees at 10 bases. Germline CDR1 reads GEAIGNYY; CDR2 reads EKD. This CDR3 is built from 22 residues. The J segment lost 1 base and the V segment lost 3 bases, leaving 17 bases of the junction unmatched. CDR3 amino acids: CACDATGTGGSGRSWDTRQMFF. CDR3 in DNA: TGTGCCTGTGACGCCACCGGCACTGGGGGATCCGGTCGGTCCTGGGACACCCGACAGATGTTTTTC.

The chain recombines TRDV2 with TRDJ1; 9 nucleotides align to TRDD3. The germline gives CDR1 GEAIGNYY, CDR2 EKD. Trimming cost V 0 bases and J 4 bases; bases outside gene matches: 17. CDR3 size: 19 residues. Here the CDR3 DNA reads TGTGCCTGTGACACCATTCCTAACTCCGGGGATACGAACAACGATAAACTCATCTTT. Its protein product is CACDTIPNSGDTNNDKLIF.

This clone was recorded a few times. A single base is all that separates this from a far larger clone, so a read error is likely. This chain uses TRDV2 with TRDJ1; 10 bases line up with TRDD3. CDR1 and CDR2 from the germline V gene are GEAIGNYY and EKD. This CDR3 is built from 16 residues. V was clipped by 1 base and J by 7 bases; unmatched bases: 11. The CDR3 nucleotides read TGTGCCTGTGACACTGTGGGGGATACTTACCCCGGTAAACTCATCTTT. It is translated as CACDTVGDTYPGKLIF.

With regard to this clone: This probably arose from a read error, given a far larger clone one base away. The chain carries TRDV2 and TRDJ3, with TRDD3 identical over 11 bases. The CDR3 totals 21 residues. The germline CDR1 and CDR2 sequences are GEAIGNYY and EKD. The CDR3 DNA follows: TGTGCCTGTGACACCACCCTTGGGGGATACGCTAGCTCCTGGGGCACCCGACAGATGTTTTTC. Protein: CACDTTLGGYASSWGTRQMFF.

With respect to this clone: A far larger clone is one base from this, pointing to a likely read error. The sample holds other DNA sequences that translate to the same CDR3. CDR3 in amino acids: CACDTLGDPSSWDTRQMFF. The CDR3 nucleotides are TGTGCATGTGACACCCTGGGGGATCCTAGCTCCTGGGACACCCGACAGATGTTTTTC. The chain has TRDV2 and TRDJ3; the match to TRDD3 covers 9 bases. Germline V gene sequence: CDR1 GEAIGNYY, CDR2 EKD. This CDR3 is 19 amino acids long.

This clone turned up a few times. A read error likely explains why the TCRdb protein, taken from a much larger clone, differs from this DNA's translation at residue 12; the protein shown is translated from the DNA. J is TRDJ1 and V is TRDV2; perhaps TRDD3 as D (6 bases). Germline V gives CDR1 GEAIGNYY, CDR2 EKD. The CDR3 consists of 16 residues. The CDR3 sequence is CACDTVWGPYTGKLIF. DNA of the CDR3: TGTGCCTGTGACACCGTCTGGGGACCCTACACCGGTAAACTCATCTTT.

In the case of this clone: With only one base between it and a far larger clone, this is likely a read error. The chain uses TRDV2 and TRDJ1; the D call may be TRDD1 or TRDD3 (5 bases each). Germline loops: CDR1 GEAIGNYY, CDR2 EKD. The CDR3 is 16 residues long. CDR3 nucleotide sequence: TGTGCCCGTGACGCTATAGGGATCGAAATGGCCGATAAACTCATCTTT. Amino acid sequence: CARDAIGIEMADKLIF.

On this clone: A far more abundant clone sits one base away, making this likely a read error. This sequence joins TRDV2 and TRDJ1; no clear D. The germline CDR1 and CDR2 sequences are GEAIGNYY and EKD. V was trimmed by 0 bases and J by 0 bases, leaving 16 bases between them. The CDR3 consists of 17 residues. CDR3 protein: CACDTVPRTPDTDKLIF. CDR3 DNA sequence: TGTGCCTGTGACACCGTACCCCGTACCCCAGACACCGATAAACTCATCTTT.

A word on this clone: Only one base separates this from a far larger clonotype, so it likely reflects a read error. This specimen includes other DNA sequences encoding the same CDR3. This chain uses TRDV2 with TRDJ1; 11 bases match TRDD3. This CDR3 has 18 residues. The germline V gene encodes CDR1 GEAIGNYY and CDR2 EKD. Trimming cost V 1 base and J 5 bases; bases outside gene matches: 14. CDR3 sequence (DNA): TGTGCCTGTGACACGTCGTGGGGGATACGCCGGGGGTCTGATAAACTCATCTTT. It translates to CACDTSWGIRRGSDKLIF.

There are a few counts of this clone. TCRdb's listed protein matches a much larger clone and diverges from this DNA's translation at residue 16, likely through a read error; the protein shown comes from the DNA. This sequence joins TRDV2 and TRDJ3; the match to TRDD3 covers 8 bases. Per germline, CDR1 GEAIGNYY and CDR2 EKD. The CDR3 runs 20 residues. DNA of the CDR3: TGTGCCTGTGACACCGTAGGTGGGGGATTGAGCTCCTGGGACACCCAACAGATGTTTTTC. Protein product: CACDTVGGGLSSWDTQQMFF.

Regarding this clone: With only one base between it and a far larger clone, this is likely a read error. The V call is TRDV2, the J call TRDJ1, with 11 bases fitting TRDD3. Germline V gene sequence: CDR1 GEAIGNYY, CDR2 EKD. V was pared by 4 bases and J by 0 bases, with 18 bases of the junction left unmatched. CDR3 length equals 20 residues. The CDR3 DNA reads TGTGCCTGTGAGTTGTTGGGACTGGGGGATAAGGCCCGGTACACCGATAAACTCATCTTT. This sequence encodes CACELLGLGDKARYTDKLIF.

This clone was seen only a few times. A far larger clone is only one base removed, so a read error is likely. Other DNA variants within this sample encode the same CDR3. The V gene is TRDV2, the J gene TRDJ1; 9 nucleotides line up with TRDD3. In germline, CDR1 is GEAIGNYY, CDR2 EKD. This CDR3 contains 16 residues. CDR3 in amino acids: CACDTITGGHTDKLIF. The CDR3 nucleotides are TGTGCCTGTGACACCATTACTGGGGGACACACTGATAAACTCATCTTT.

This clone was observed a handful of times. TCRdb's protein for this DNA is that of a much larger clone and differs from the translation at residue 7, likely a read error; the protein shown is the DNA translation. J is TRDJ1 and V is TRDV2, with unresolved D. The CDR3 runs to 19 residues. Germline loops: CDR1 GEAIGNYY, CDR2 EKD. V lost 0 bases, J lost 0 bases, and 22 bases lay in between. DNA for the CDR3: TGTGCCTGTGACACCCTGGAGATTATTAGAGACACTCACACCGATAAACTCATCTTT. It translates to CACDTLEIIRDTHTDKLIF.